The 24 T cell receptor beta chains listed next were all sequenced from one sample in a study of cytotoxic CD8 clonotypes in ibrutinib-treated CLL. Profiled with immunoSEQ multiplex PCR; TCRdb holds only in-frame clones, not every one. The data contain approximately 46,000 clones, more than 60% of them seen just once; the ten biggest clones take up about 13%. The source was PBMCs, collected after 12 months of ibrutinib treatment. Receptor source: a human donor with chronic lymphocytic leukemia.

The CDR3 nucleotides are TGTGCCAGCAAATGGGGGGCGTGGGGCAATCAGCCCCAGCATTTT. Amino acid sequence: CASKWGAWGNQPQHF. The V call is TRBV5-8, the J call TRBJ1-5; possible D gene TRBD1, 6 bases. Trimming removed 6 bases at V and 2 bases at J, with 15 bases between. Germline CDR1 and CDR2: SGHTS and YDEGEE. The CDR3 contains 15 residues. Full variable domain (outside the CDR3, taken from reference TRBV5-8 and TRBJ1-5): EAGVTQSPTHLIKTRGQQATLRCSPISGHTSVYWYQQALGLGLQFLLWYDEGEERNRGNFPPRFSGRQFPNYSSELNVNALELEDSALYLCASKWGAWGNQPQHFGDGTRLSIL.

This clone has just a few counts. The J gene is TRBJ2-1, the V gene TRBV7-3; 9 bases agree with TRBD2. The germline CDR1 and CDR2 sequences are SGHTA and FQGTGA. The CDR3 is 15 residues long. The trim removed 5 bases at V and 8 bases at J, leaving 10 bases unmatched. CDR3 sequence: CASSATIGTSYEQFF. CDR3 coding DNA: TGTGCCAGCAGCGCCACCATAGGGACTAGCTATGAGCAGTTCTTC.

The chain joins TRBV6-5 to TRBJ1-5; 10 nucleotides match TRBD1. The trim removed 4 bases at V and 7 bases at J, leaving 7 bases unmatched. The CDR3 contains 15 residues. Germline V gives CDR1 MNHEY, CDR2 SVGAGI. The CDR3 DNA is TGTGCCAGCAGTTCCCGGGACAGGGGTTTACAGCCCCAGCATTTT. Translation gives CASSSRDRGLQPQHF.

J is TRBJ2-7 and V is TRBV5-1, with D perhaps matching TRBD1 (7 bases). Germline V gives CDR1 SGHRS, CDR2 YFSETQ. V dropped 0 bases and J dropped 6 bases, with 16 bases sitting between them. CDR3 length: 15 residues. CDR3 coding DNA: TGCGCCAGCAGCTTGGTACAGGGGACTTGGGGCGAGCAGTACTTC. Amino acids: CASSLVQGTWGEQYF.

The table lists this clone with a few counts. In DNA form, the CDR3 reads TGCAGCGTTGAAAACGGGGTAAATGAAAAACTGTTTTTT. Its translation: CSVENGVNEKLFF. This rearrangement joins TRBV29-1 to TRBJ1-4; D ambiguous. V was trimmed by 2 bases and J by 5 bases, leaving 9 bases between them. The CDR3 loop spans 13 amino acids. Germline V gives CDR1 SQVTM, CDR2 ANQGSEA.

This clone was detected once. The J gene is TRBJ1-1, the V gene TRBV5-1; unclear D gene. The CDR3 consists of 15 residues. Per germline, CDR1 SGHRS and CDR2 YFSETQ. The V gene lost 2 bases and the J gene lost 1 base, with 12 bases spanning the gap. CDR3 loop: CASSFQPGGNTEAFF. As DNA, the CDR3 is TGCGCCAGCAGCTTTCAGCCCGGAGGGAACACTGAAGCTTTCTTT.

The chain links TRBV6-5 to TRBJ2-2, with a weak D call TRBD1 (5 bases). The CDR3 spans 16 residues. Deletions cut 1 base from V and 4 bases from J, with 13 bases between. The V gene's germline CDR1 is MNHEY and CDR2 SVGAGI. The CDR3 DNA sequence: TGTGCCAGCAGTTACTTTCAGGGATCGGGCACCGGGGAGCTGTTTTTT. Translating it yields CASSYFQGSGTGELFF.

This sequence joins TRBV27 and TRBJ2-7, with no clear D. Trimming took off 2 bases at V and 0 bases at J, with 17 bases between the two ends. The CDR3 is made up of 17 amino acids. CDR1 and CDR2 (germline): MNHEY, SMNVEV (reference sequence). CDR3 nucleotides: TGTGCCAGCAGTTTAAAGTTGATGTCCGACGGCTCCTACGAGCAGTACTTC. Translation gives CASSLKLMSDGSYEQYF.

The gene calls are TRBV6-4 and TRBJ2-3, with D hard to call. Per the germline V gene, CDR1 is MRHNA and CDR2 is SNTAGT. This CDR3 has 11 amino acids. Trimming cost V 7 bases and J 5 bases, with 7 bases left between them. The CDR3 spells CASTLVDTQYF. Here the CDR3 DNA reads TGTGCCAGCACCCTGGTAGATACGCAGTATTTT.

The CDR3 DNA follows: TGTGCCAGCAGCTATCCCTACGGGACACAACACAATGAGCAGTTCTTC. Translated: CASSYPYGTQHNEQFF. The gene calls are TRBV6-6 and TRBJ2-1, with a possible D match to TRBD1 (6 bases). The CDR3 contains 16 residues. V lost 6 bases to trimming and J lost 5 bases, with 20 bases between them. The germline V gene encodes CDR1 MNHNY and CDR2 SVGAGI (reference sequence).

This clone has only a few counts. The rearrangement links TRBV30 to TRBJ1-2; 7 nucleotides align to TRBD1. V lost 2 bases and J lost 8; bases outside the gene matches: 8. CDR1 GTSNPN and CDR2 SVGIG come from the germline V gene (reference sequence). The CDR3 is made up of 13 amino acids. The CDR3 DNA is TGTGCCTGGAGTACTGGACAGGATCACGGCTACACCTTC. Amino acid sequence: CAWSTGQDHGYTF. The full variable domain, in which reference TRBV30 and TRBJ1-2 provide the parts outside the CDR3, is SQTIHQWPATLVQPVGSPLSLECTVEGTSNPNLYWYRQAAGRGLQLLFYSVGIGQISSEVPQNLSASRPQDRQFILSSKKLLLSDSGFYLCAWSTGQDHGYTFGSGTRLTVV.

This clone was detected a few times. This chain connects TRBV28 to TRBJ1-2; D is undetermined. With 5 bases removed from V and 8 bases from J, the gap between germline ends came to 15 bases. In germline, CDR1 is MDHEN, CDR2 SYDVKM. This CDR3 contains 13 residues. CDR3 bases: TGTGCCAGCAGTCCACCGCGTACGTGGGGCTACACCTTC. Protein sequence: CASSPPRTWGYTF.

This clone has only a few counts. The V and J genes are TRBV2 and TRBJ2-5; 8 bases line up with TRBD1. Germline V gene lookup returns CDR1 SNHLY and CDR2 FYNNEI. V shed 7 bases, J shed 2 bases, and the junction held 6 bases outside the gene matches. The CDR3 has 14 amino acids. The CDR3 region is CASTGQGPQETQYF. The DNA of the CDR3 is TGTGCCAGCACCGGACAGGGCCCGCAAGAGACCCAGTACTTC.

This clone has a handful of counts. J is TRBJ1-2 and V is TRBV6-5, with D unresolved. The CDR3 consists of 13 residues. CDR1 and CDR2 from the germline V gene are MNHEY and SVGAGI. V was trimmed by 5 bases and J by 2 bases, leaving 9 bases between them. The CDR3 region has the DNA TGTGCCAGCAGTCCGGACGGAAACTATGGCTACACCTTC. This codes for CASSPDGNYGYTF.

This sequence joins TRBV6-4 and TRBJ1-2; D is unclear. This CDR3 region has 14 residues. CDR1 and CDR2 (germline): MRHNA, SNTAGT. V was pared by 7 bases and J by 4 bases, with 16 bases between. CDR3 residues: CASTPEAGSYGYTF. The CDR3, as DNA: TGTGCCAGCACCCCCGAGGCTGGGAGCTATGGCTACACCTTC.

V and J are TRBV30 and TRBJ2-2, with no clear D. Germline V lookup: CDR1 GTSNPN, CDR2 SVGIG (reference sequence). With 2 bases removed from V and 0 bases from J, the gap between germline ends came to 16 bases. This CDR3 is 17 amino acids long. CDR3 nucleotides: TGTGCCTGGAGTACCCCGTATGAGTTCGCGAACACCGGGGAGCTGTTTTTT. Translating it yields CAWSTPYEFANTGELFF.

The J gene is TRBJ1-4, the V gene TRBV5-1; D unclear. V shed 0 bases and J shed 3 bases, with 9 bases lying between them. The CDR3 length is 15 residues. Germline V gives CDR1 SGHRS, CDR2 YFSETQ. CDR3 DNA: TGCGCCAGCAGCTTGGAAGGGATAGCTAATGAAAAACTGTTTTTT. It codes for CASSLEGIANEKLFF.

CDR3 bases: TGTGCCTGGAGTCCCCGAACAGTGGGGGGCTACACCTTC. Translation: CAWSPRTVGGYTF. The chain combines TRBV30 with TRBJ1-2; no definite D call. From germline, CDR1 is GTSNPN and CDR2 SVGIG (reference sequence). The CDR3 sequence is 13 residues long. Trimming stripped 2 bases from V and 8 bases from J, with 15 bases between.

The rearrangement uses TRBV5-4 and TRBJ2-3; maybe TRBD2 (7 bases). The V and J ends lost 4 bases and 1 base respectively, with 13 bases between them. Germline V gene data show CDR1 as SGHNT and CDR2 as YYREEE (reference sequence). There are 15 residues in the CDR3. CDR3 nucleotides: TGTGCCAGCAGCCTCCGGGGGGCTCGCACAGATACGCAGTATTTT. Residues: CASSLRGARTDTQYF.

The chain employs TRBV7-9 and TRBJ2-7, with 8 positions matching TRBD2. The CDR3 has 16 residues. Germline CDR1 and CDR2: SEHNR and FQNEAQ (reference sequence). Trimming took 5 bases from V and 5 from J; bases not matched to a gene: 14. CDR3 nucleotides: TGTGCCAGCAGCCCTGAACGGGGGGGTTGGGCGGACGAGCAGTACTTC. Residues: CASSPERGGWADEQYF.

The CDR3 DNA is TGTGCCAGCAGCTTAGATGGGGAATTTCAGCCCCAGCATTTT. It yields the protein CASSLDGEFQPQHF. V and J are TRBV11-2 and TRBJ1-5, with D unresolved. V was pared by 0 bases and J by 6 bases, with 9 bases between. This CDR3 comprises 14 residues. Germline V gives CDR1 SGHAT, CDR2 FQNNGV.

The chain uses TRBV7-6 and TRBJ2-3; D possibly corresponds to TRBD2 (5 bases). The CDR3 contains 15 residues. CDR1 SGHVS and CDR2 FNYEAQ come from the germline V gene. The V gene lost 5 bases and the J gene lost 0 bases, with 12 bases spanning the gap. CDR3 in amino acids: CASSSQIASTDTQYF. CDR3 DNA: TGTGCCAGCAGCAGCCAGATAGCGAGCACAGATACGCAGTATTTT.

V and J are TRBV6-6 and TRBJ1-2; D not resolved. Germline V CDR1 and CDR2: MNHNY, SVGAGI (reference sequence). This CDR3 has 11 amino acids. Between the trimmed V and J ends, which lost 5 bases and 7 bases, there was a span of 8 bases. Here the CDR3 reads CASSREAGYTF. In DNA form, the CDR3 reads TGTGCCAGCAGTCGGGAGGCTGGCTACACCTTC.

This clone was seen a few times. The V and J genes are TRBV5-4 and TRBJ2-5; D is uncertain. Trimming cost V 1 base and J 9 bases, with 10 bases left between them. The CDR3 has 12 residues. Germline V gene lookup returns CDR1 SGHNT and CDR2 YYREEE (reference sequence). The CDR3 bases are TGTGCCAGCAGCTTGACTGGGAAGCCCCAGTACTTC. Translated, it gives CASSLTGKPQYF. Combining the CDR3 with reference TRBV5-4 and TRBJ2-5 gives the whole variable domain ETGVTQSPTHLIKTRGQQVTLRCSSQSGHNTVSWYQQALGQGPQFIFQYYREEENGRGNFPPRFSGLQFPNYSSELNVNALELDDSALYLCASSLTGKPQYFGPGTRLLVL.